The present TCR beta chain was sequenced within a study of graft-versus-host responses after intestinal transplantation. Findings and limits, study-wide: Analysis identified GvH clones in recipient marrow, with some appearing first in ileum or blood. Early after transplant, HvG declines were associated with peak levels of circulating GvH clones.

To note about this clone: The antigen remains unidentified.

Assay used: immunoSEQ multiplex PCR; TCRdb lists only in-frame clones, some missing. Among 90,000 or so clones listed, roughly 80% were seen once. Germline-derived CDR1 and CDR2 are LNHDA and SQIVND (reference sequence). The CDR3 runs 15 residues. The V gene end was trimmed by 2 bases and the J gene end by 5 bases; junction bases not matched to a gene: 7. This sequence was found in a human donor who received an intestinal transplant. The genes are TRBV19 and TRBJ2-5, with 8 bases identical to TRBD1. Here the sequenced sample was unstimulated CD4+ T cells sorted from spleen or lymph node cells, taken before intestinal transplant. CDR3 sequence reads: CASSISRGRGETQYF. For the CDR3, the DNA is TGTGCCAGTAGTATATCCAGGGGGCGCGGTGAGACCCAGTACTTC.